This record concerns one TCR beta chain sequence. These data are taken from a study of blood T cell repertoires in COVID-19. Using immunoSEQ multiplex PCR, the repertoire was profiled, and TCRdb retains in-frame clones only, with some absent. The table lists 300,000 to 450,000 clones, approximately 87% of them singletons, with around 2% in the top ten. The TCR sequence derives from a man between 35 and 55 years old in a cohort exposed to, infected with or recovered from COVID-19 (not recorded which). The specimen was PBMCs or T cells enriched from blood (not recorded which).

Here the CDR3 reads CASSPRGWDTDTQYF. CDR3 sequence (DNA): TGTGCCAGCAGCCCACGGGGATGGGACACAGATACGCAGTATTTT. V gene TRBV7-9 combines with J gene TRBJ2-3, with D possibly being TRBD2 (5 bases). The CDR3 loop spans 15 amino acids. Per germline, CDR1 SEHNR and CDR2 FQNEAQ (reference sequence). The V and J ends lost 5 bases and 2 bases respectively, with 14 bases between them. Supplemented by reference TRBV7-9 and TRBJ2-3, the full variable domain reads DTGVSQNPRHKITKRGQNVTFRCDPISEHNRLYWYRQTLGQGPEFLTYFQNEAQLEKSRLLSDRFSAERPKGSFSTLEIQRTEQGDSAMYLCASSPRGWDTDTQYFGPGTRLTVL.